This TCR beta chain was captured by sequencing in a study of CD8+ T cells in alopecia areata. As regards this clone: Its antigen is unidentified.

RNA was extracted and reverse transcribed into cDNA as the sequencing template. Sequenced by immunoSEQ multiplex PCR; TCRdb stores in-frame clones only, minus some. The table shows more than 90,000 clones, with 35% to 40% occurring only once. The CDR3 is 14 residues long. The V end was cut by 2 bases, the J end by 5 bases, with 13 bases between. CDR1 is SGHTA, CDR2 FQGNSA, per germline. Punch biopsies of lesional scalp, plus peripheral blood, were taken from alopecia areata patients. Overall study findings and caveats: With patients, TCR sharing proved less clear than in mice, a difference possibly related to HLA.

The specimen sequenced was CD4+ T cells sorted from blood. This TCR was sampled from a human donor with alopecia areata. The J gene is TRBJ2-7, the V gene TRBV7-2; no definite D call. The CDR3 loop reads CASSLSPIRDEQYF. DNA of the CDR3: TGTGCCAGCAGCTTATCTCCGATTCGGGACGAGCAGTACTTC.